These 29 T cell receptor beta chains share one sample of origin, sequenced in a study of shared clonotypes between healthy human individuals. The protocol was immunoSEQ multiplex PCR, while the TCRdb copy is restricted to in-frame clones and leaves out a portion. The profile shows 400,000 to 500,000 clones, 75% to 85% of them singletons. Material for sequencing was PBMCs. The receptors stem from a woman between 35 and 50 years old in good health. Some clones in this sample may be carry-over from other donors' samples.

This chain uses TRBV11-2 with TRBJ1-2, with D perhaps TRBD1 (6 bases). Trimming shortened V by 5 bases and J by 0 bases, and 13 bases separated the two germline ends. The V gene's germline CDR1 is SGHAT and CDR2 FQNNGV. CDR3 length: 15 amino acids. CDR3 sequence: CASSQGGASNYGYTF. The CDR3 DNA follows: TGTGCCAGCAGCCAAGGGGGGGCCTCTAACTATGGCTACACCTTC.

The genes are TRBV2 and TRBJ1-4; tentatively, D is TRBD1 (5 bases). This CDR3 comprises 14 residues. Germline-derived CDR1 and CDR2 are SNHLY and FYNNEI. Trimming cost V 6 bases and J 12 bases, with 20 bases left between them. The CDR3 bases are TGTGCCAGCAGAGACCGGGACGCAGGTCGGGAACTGTTTTTT. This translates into CASRDRDAGRELFF.

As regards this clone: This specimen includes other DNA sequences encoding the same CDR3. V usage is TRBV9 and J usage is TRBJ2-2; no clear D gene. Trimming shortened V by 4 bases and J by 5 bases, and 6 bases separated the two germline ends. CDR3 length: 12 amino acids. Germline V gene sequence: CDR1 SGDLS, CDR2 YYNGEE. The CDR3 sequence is CASSPRTGELFF. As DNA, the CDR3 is TGTGCCAGCAGCCCACGGACCGGGGAGCTGTTTTTT.

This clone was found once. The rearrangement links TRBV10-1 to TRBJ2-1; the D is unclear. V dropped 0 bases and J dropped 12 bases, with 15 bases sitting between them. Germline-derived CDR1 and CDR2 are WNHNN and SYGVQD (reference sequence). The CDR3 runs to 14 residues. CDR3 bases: TGCGCCAGCAGTGAGTCCGGCAGGCTGGGGTCGCAGTTCTTC. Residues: CASSESGRLGSQFF.

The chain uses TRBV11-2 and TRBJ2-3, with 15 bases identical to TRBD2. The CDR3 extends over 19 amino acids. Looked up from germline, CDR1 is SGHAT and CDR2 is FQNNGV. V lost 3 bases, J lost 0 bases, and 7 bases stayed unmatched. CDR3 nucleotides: TGTGCCAGCAGCTTCACGGGACTAGCGGGAGGAGCTAGCACAGATACGCAGTATTTT. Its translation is CASSFTGLAGGASTDTQYF.

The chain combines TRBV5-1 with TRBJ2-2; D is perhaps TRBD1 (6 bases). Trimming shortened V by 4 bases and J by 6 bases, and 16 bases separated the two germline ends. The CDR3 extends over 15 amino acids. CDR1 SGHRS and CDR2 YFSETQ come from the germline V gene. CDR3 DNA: TGCGCCAGCAGCCTGGGGGCTGGGATGGCCGGGGAGCTGTTTTTT. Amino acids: CASSLGAGMAGELFF.

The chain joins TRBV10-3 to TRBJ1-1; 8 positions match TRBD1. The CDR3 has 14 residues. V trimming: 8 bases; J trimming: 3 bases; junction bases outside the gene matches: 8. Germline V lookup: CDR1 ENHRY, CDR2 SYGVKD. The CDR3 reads CAIQKQGGDTEAFF. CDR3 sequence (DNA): TGTGCCATCCAAAAACAGGGGGGGGACACTGAAGCTTTCTTT.

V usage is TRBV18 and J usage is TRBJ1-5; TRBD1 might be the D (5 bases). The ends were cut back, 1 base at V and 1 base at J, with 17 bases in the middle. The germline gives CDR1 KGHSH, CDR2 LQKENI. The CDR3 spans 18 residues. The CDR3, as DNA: TGTGCCAGCTCACCACAGCACGTAGCGGGGGTGAGCAATCAGCCCCAGCATTTT. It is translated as CASSPQHVAGVSNQPQHF.

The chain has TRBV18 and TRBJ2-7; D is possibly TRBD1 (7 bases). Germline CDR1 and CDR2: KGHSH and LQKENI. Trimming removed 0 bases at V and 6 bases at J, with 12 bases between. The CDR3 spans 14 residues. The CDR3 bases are TGTGCCAGCTCACCACCGAGCCAGGGGGGCGAGCAGTACTTC. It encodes CASSPPSQGGEQYF.

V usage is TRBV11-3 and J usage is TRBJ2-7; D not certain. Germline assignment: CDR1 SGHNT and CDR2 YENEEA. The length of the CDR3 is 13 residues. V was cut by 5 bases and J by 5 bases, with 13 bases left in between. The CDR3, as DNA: TGTGCCAGCAGCCCAAACAGATTCCACGAGCAGTACTTC. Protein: CASSPNRFHEQYF. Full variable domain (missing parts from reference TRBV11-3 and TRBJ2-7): EAGVVQSPRYKIIEKKQPVAFWCNPISGHNTLYWYLQNLGQGPELLIRYENEEAVDDSQLPKDRFSAERLKGVDSTLKIQPAELGDSAVYLCASSPNRFHEQYFGPGTRLTVT.

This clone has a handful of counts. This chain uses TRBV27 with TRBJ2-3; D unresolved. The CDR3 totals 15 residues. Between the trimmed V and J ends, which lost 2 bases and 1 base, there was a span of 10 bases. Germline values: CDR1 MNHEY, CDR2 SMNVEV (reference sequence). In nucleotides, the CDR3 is TGTGCCAGCAGTTTAGACCTTCGGGGCACAGATACGCAGTATTTT. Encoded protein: CASSLDLRGTDTQYF.

The CDR3 nucleotides read TGCGCCAGCAGCCAAGGCCGTTGGGGGGACACCGGGGAGCTGTTTTTT. Its translation: CASSQGRWGDTGELFF. The J gene is TRBJ2-2, the V gene TRBV4-1; possibly TRBD2 for D (6 bases). Germline V gene data show CDR1 as MGHRA and CDR2 as YSYEKL. This CDR3 spans 16 amino acids. V lost 1 base and J lost 3, with 12 bases in between.

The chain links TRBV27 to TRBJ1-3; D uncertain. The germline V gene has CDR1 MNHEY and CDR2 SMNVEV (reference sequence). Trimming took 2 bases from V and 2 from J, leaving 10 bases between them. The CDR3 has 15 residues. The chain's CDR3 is CASSLNHQPGNTIYF. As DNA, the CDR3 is TGTGCCAGCAGTTTAAATCACCAGCCTGGAAACACCATATATTTT.

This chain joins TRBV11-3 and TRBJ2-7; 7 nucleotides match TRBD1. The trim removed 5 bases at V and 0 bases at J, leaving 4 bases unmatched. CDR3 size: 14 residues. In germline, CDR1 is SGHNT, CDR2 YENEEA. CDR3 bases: TGTGCCAGCAGCCGGGACAGAAGCTCCTACGAGCAGTACTTC. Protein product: CASSRDRSSYEQYF.

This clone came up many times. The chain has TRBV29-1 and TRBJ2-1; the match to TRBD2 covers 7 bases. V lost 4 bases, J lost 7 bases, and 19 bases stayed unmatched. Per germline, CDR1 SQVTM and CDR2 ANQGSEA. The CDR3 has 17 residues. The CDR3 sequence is CSVVDPYTPGGPNEQFF. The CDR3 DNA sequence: TGCAGCGTTGTCGATCCTTACACGCCGGGAGGCCCGAATGAGCAGTTCTTC.

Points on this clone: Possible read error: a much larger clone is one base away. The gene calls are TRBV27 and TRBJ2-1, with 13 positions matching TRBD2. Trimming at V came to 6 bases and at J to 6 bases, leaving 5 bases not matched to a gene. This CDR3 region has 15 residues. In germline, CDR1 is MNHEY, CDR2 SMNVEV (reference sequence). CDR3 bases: TGTGCCAGCAGCCTCGGACTAGCGGGAGTCAATGAGCAGTTCTTC. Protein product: CASSLGLAGVNEQFF.

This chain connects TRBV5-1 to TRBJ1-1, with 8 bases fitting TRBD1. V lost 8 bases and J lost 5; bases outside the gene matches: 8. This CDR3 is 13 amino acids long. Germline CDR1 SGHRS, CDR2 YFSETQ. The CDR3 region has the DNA TGCGCCAGTCGGGCAGGGGGCCGGACTGAAGCTTTCTTT. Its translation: CASRAGGRTEAFF.

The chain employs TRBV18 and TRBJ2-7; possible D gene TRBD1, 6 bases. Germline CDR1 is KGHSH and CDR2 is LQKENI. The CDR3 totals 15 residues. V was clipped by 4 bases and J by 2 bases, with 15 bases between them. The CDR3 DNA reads TGTGCCAGCTCACTACAGGGTTTGGGTACCTACGAGCAGTACTTC. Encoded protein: CASSLQGLGTYEQYF.

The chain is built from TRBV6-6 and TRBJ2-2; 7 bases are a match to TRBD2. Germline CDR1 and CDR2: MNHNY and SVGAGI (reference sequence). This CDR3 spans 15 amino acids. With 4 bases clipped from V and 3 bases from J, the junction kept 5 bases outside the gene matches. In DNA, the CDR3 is TGTGCCAGCAGTTGGGGGGAGGGACACACCGGGGAGCTGTTTTTT. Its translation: CASSWGEGHTGELFF.

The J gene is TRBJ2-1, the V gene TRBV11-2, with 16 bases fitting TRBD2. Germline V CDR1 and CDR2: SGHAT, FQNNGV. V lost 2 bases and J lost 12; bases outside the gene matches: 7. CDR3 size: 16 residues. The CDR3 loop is CASSLPGLAGGVGQFF. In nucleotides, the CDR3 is TGTGCCAGCAGCTTACCGGGACTAGCGGGAGGGGTAGGGCAGTTCTTC.

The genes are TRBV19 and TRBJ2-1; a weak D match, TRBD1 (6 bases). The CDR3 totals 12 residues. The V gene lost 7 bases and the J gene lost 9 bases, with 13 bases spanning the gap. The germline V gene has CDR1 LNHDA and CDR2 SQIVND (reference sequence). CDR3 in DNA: TGTGCCAGTAATCAAGGGGGTTTTGAGCAGTTCTTC. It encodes CASNQGGFEQFF. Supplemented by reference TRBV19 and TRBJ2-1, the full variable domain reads DGGITQSPKYLFRKEGQNVTLSCEQNLNHDAMYWYRQDPGQGLRLIYYSQIVNDFQKGDIAEGYSVSREKKESFPLTVTSAQKNPTAFYLCASNQGGFEQFFGPGTRLTVL.

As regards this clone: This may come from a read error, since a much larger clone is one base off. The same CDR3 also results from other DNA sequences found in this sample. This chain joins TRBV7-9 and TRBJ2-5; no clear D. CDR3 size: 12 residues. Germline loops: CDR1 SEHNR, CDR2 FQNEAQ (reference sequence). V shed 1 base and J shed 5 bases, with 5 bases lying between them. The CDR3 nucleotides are TGTGCCAGCAGCTTAGTGGGGGAGACCCAGTACTTC. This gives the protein CASSLVGETQYF.

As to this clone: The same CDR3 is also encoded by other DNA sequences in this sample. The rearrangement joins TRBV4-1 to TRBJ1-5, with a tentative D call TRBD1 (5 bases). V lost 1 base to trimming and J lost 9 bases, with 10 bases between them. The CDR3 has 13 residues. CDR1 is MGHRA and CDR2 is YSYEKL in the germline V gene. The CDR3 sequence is CASSQVLGGPQHF. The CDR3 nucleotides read TGCGCCAGCAGCCAAGTATTGGGGGGGCCCCAGCATTTT.

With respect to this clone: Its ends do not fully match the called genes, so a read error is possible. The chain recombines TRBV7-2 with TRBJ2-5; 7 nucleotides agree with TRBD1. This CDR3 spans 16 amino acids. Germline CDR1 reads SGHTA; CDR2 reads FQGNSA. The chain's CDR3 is CASSLGTGTALSVPNF. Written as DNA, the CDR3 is TGTGCCAGCAGCTTGGGGACCGGGACAGCTTTATCAGTCCCCAACTTC.

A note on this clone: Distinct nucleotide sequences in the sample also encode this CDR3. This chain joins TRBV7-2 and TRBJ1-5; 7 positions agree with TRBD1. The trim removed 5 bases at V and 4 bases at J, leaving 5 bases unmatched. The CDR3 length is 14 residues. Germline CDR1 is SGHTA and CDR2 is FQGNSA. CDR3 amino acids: CASSPPGGNQPQHF. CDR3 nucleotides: TGTGCCAGCAGCCCCCCAGGGGGAAATCAGCCCCAGCATTTT. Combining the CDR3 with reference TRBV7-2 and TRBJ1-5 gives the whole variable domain GAGVSQSPSNKVTEKGKDVELRCDPISGHTALYWYRQSLGQGLEFLIYFQGNSAPDKSGLPSDRFSAERTGGSVSTLTIQRTQQEDSAVYLCASSPPGGNQPQHFGDGTRLSIL.

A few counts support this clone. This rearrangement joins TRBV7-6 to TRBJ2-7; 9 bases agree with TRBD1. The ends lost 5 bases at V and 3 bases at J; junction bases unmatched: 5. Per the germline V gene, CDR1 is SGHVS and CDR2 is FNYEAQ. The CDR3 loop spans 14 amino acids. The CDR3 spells CASSPGTGRYEQYF. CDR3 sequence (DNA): TGTGCCAGCAGCCCCGGGACAGGGCGCTACGAGCAGTACTTC.

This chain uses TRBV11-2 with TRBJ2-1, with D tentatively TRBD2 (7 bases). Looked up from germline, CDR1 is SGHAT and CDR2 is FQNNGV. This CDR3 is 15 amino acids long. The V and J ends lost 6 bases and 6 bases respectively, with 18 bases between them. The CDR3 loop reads CASSSSGQWGNEQFF. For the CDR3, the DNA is TGTGCCAGCAGTTCTAGCGGACAGTGGGGCAATGAGCAGTTCTTC.

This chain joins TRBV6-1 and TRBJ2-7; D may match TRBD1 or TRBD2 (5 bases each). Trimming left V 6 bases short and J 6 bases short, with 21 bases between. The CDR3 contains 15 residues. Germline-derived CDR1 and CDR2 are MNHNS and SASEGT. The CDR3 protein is CASSRGTPALPEQYF. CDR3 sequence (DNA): TGTGCCAGCAGCCGAGGGACCCCTGCGCTCCCCGAGCAGTACTTC.

CDR3 DNA: TGTGCCAGCAGCTGGGACAGAAACAATGAGCAGTTCTTC. Its protein product is CASSWDRNNEQFF. This sequence joins TRBV5-4 and TRBJ2-1, with 7 bases lining up with TRBD1. Germline CDR1 reads SGHNT; CDR2 reads YYREEE (reference sequence). There are 13 residues in the CDR3. The J segment lost 5 bases and the V segment lost 3 bases, leaving 2 bases of the junction unmatched.